Following are 7 T cell receptor beta chains from one sample sequenced in a study of blood T cell repertoires in COVID-19. Produced via immunoSEQ multiplex PCR; TCRdb's table is partial and in-frame only. The sample has about 65,000 clones, 80% to 90% seen once. Sequencing was performed on peripheral blood. The source of these receptors is an elderly man with acute or convalescent COVID-19.

V usage is TRBV28 and J usage is TRBJ2-6; D is perhaps TRBD1 (6 bases). The ends were cut back, 4 bases at V and 4 bases at J, with 11 bases in the middle. The CDR3 length is 15 residues. In germline, CDR1 is MDHEN, CDR2 SYDVKM. DNA of the CDR3: TGTGCCAGCAGTTCAGGGGTCGCAGGGGCCAACGTCCTGACTTTC. Protein sequence: CASSSGVAGANVLTF.

There are a few counts of this clone. The CDR3 here is CASSRTSGEQFF. CDR3 in DNA: TGCGCCAGCAGCCGGACTAGCGGTGAGCAGTTCTTC. The V call is TRBV4-1, the J call TRBJ2-1, with TRBD2 matching 10 bases. Trimming removed 4 bases from V and 9 bases from J; junction bases left unmatched: 0. This CDR3 spans 12 amino acids. CDR1 MGHRA and CDR2 YSYEKL come from the germline V gene.

This chain connects TRBV4-2 to TRBJ2-5; perhaps TRBD2 as D (7 bases). Germline-derived CDR1 and CDR2 are LGHNA and YNFKEQ. The length of the CDR3 is 14 residues. Trimming left V 5 bases short and J 3 bases short, with 13 bases between. The CDR3 DNA is TGTGCCAGCAGCTCCGGGGGGCGGGAAGAGACCCAGTACTTC. This gives the protein CASSSGGREETQYF.

The chain has TRBV19 and TRBJ1-2; D is possibly TRBD1 (6 bases). The V end lost 2 bases, the J end lost 6 bases, and 13 bases lay between the germline ends. Germline CDR1 reads LNHDA; CDR2 reads SQIVND (reference sequence). The CDR3 is 14 residues long. CDR3 coding DNA: TGTGCCAGTAGTATACGTGGGGGCTTGAATGGCTACACCTTC. Its translation is CASSIRGGLNGYTF.

The chain is built from TRBV15 and TRBJ1-6, with 7 bases matching TRBD1. This CDR3 contains 15 residues. V was pared by 4 bases and J by 7 bases, with 7 bases of the junction left unmatched. Germline V CDR1 and CDR2: LNHNV, YYDKDF (reference sequence). CDR3 protein: CATSTPGQINSPLHF. The CDR3 DNA reads TGTGCCACCAGCACTCCGGGACAGATAAATTCACCCCTCCACTTT.

The CDR3 coding sequence is TGTGCCAGCAGTTTTCGGGGGGCCGAGACCCAGTACTTC. Residues: CASSFRGAETQYF. The chain has TRBV12-3 or TRBV12-4 and TRBJ2-5; possibly TRBD2 for D (7 bases). Trimming took off 3 bases at V and 5 bases at J, with 10 bases between the two ends. The CDR3 covers 13 residues.

The chain combines TRBV3-1 (or the pseudogene TRBV3-2) with TRBJ2-1; TRBD2 is a possible D gene (5 bases). Germline CDR1 LGHDT, CDR2 YNNKEL (reference sequence). There are 16 residues in the CDR3. V was clipped by 4 bases and J by 2 bases, with 15 bases between them. CDR3 residues: CASSPVPRVPYNEQFF. CDR3 DNA: TGTGCCAGCAGCCCGGTCCCGAGGGTCCCCTACAATGAGCAGTTCTTC.